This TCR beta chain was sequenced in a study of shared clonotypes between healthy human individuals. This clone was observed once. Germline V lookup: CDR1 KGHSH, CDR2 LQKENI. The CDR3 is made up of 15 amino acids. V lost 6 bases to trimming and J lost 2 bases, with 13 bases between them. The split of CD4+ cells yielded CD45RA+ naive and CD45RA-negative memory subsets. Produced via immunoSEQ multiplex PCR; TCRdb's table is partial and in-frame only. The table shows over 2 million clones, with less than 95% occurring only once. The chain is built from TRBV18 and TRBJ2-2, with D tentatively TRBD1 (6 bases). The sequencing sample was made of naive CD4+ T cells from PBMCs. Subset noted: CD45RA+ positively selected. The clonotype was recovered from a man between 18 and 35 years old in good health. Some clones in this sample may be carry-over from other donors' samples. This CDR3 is CASSENRVNTGELFF. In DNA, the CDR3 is TGTGCCAGCTCGGAGAACAGGGTTAACACCGGGGAGCTGTTTTTT.